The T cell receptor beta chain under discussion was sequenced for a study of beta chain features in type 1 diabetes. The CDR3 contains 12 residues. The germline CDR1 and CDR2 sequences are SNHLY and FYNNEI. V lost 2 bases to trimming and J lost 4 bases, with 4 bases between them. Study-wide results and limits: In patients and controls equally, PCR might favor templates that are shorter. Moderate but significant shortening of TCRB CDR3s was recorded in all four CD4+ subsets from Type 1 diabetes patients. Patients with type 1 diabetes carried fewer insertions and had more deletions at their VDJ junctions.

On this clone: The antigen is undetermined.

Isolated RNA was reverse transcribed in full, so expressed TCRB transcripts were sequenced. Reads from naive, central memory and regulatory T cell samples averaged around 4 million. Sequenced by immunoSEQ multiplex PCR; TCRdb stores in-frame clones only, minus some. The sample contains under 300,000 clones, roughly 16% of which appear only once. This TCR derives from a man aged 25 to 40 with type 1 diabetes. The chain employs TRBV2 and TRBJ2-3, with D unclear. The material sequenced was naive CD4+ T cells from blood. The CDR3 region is CASSEISDTQYF. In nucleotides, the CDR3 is TGTGCCAGCAGTGAAATTTCAGATACGCAGTATTTT.